Below are 12 T cell receptor beta chains sequenced from a single sample in a study of T cell responses to AZD1222 COVID-19 vaccine. The repertoire was sequenced with immunoSEQ multiplex PCR; TCRdb's copy has only in-frame clones and lacks some. The sample lists about 180,000 clones, approximately 95% occurring once. Source: peripheral blood, taken 28 days after the second dose of the MenACWY control vaccine. These receptors all stem from an adult who received the MenACWY meningococcal vaccine as a control.

The chain employs TRBV11-2 and TRBJ2-7; D may match TRBD1 or TRBD2 (5 bases each). Germline V lookup: CDR1 SGHAT, CDR2 FQNNGV. Trimming cost V 6 bases and J 2 bases, with 17 bases left between them. The CDR3 runs 15 residues. The CDR3 sequence is CASSRRDQAAYEQYF. The DNA for the CDR3 is TGTGCCAGCAGTCGCCGGGACCAGGCGGCCTACGAGCAGTACTTC.

The chain employs TRBV3-1 (or the pseudogene TRBV3-2) and TRBJ1-2; TRBD1 matches at 7 bases. Germline trimming cut 6 bases from V and 6 bases from J; bases unmatched to any gene: 13. The CDR3 is 15 residues long. The germline gives CDR1 LGHDT, CDR2 YNNKEL (reference sequence). CDR3 bases: TGTGCCAGCAGTTTGACCCGTAGGGGGCGGGATGGCTACACCTTC. Translated: CASSLTRRGRDGYTF.

V usage is TRBV6-6 and J usage is TRBJ1-1, with D hard to call. V shed 4 bases and J shed 1 base, with 10 bases lying between them. The CDR3 is 14 residues long. Germline V gene lookup returns CDR1 MNHNY and CDR2 SVGAGI (reference sequence). This CDR3 reads CASSLSDGNTEAFF. The DNA for the CDR3 is TGTGCCAGCAGTTTATCGGACGGGAACACTGAAGCTTTCTTT.

This CDR3 reads CASSRQGGVNSPLHF. In DNA, the CDR3 is TGTGCCAGCAGTCGACAAGGGGGGGTTAATTCACCCCTCCACTTT. The V gene is TRBV6-4, the J gene TRBJ1-6; TRBD1 might be the D (6 bases). Trimming took 5 bases from V and 6 from J, leaving 14 bases between them. Germline assignment: CDR1 MRHNA and CDR2 SNTAGT. CDR3 length: 15 amino acids.

Here the CDR3 reads CASRRDTSNQPQHF. The CDR3 DNA reads TGTGCCAGCAGGAGGGACACGAGCAATCAGCCCCAGCATTTT. This chain connects TRBV2 to TRBJ1-5, with D tentatively TRBD1 (6 bases). The CDR3 runs to 14 residues. The germline gives CDR1 SNHLY, CDR2 FYNNEI. With 6 bases removed from V and 1 base from J, the gap between germline ends came to 10 bases.

The chain uses TRBV19 and TRBJ1-1; D call uncertain. The CDR3 sequence is 11 residues long. V was pared by 5 bases and J by 8 bases, with 9 bases between. Germline-derived CDR1 and CDR2 are LNHDA and SQIVND (reference sequence). DNA of the CDR3: TGTGCCAGTAGTCTCGGACCAGAAGCTTTCTTT. It translates to CASSLGPEAFF.

The J gene is TRBJ1-1, the V gene TRBV6-5; TRBD1 is a possible D gene (6 bases). Trimming cost V 6 bases and J 8 bases, with 16 bases left between them. Per the germline V gene, CDR1 is MNHEY and CDR2 is SVGAGI. CDR3 length: 13 amino acids. CDR3 protein: CASSLNRALEAFF. The CDR3 region has the DNA TGTGCCAGCAGCCTCAACAGGGCCTTAGAAGCTTTCTTT.

V usage is TRBV5-1 and J usage is TRBJ2-5; D might be TRBD2 (6 bases). The ends were cut back, 5 bases at V and 7 bases at J, with 12 bases in the middle. This CDR3 has 12 amino acids. Germline-derived CDR1 and CDR2 are SGHRS and YFSETQ. The CDR3 is CASREGTGTQYF. The CDR3, as DNA: TGCGCCAGCAGGGAGGGTACGGGGACCCAGTACTTC.

DNA of the CDR3: TGTGCCAGCAGCTTGGCCGGGCAGAATAATTCACCCCTCCACTTT. This sequence encodes CASSLAGQNNSPLHF. The chain is built from TRBV7-8 and TRBJ1-6, with no clear D. CDR3 length: 15 residues. Trimming removed 3 bases at V and 5 bases at J, with 11 bases between. CDR1 is SGHVS and CDR2 is FQNEAQ in the germline V gene. The full variable domain, completed using reference TRBV7-8 and TRBJ1-6, is GAGVSQSPRYKVAKRGQDVALRCDPISGHVSLFWYQQALGQGPEFLTYFQNEAQLDKSGLPSDRFFAERPEGSVSTLKIQRTQQEDSAVYLCASSLAGQNNSPLHFGNGTRLTVT.

This clone appeared a single time. DNA of the CDR3: TGTGCCAGCAGCCGAGGACTAGCGGGGGCCCTCCCCTTCTACAATGAGCAGTTCTTC. This gives the protein CASSRGLAGALPFYNEQFF. The genes are TRBV4-2 and TRBJ2-1, with 13 bases lining up with TRBD2. V gave up 4 bases and J gave up 3 bases; unmatched junction bases: 12. CDR1 and CDR2 from the germline V gene are LGHNA and YNFKEQ. The CDR3 sequence is 19 residues long.

The chain carries TRBV5-1 and TRBJ2-7, with TRBD2 matching over 13 bases. Trimming at V came to 0 bases and at J to 5 bases, leaving 5 bases not matched to a gene. This CDR3 contains 16 residues. The germline gives CDR1 SGHRS, CDR2 YFSETQ. CDR3 loop: CASSLGGTSGVDEQYF. In nucleotides, the CDR3 is TGCGCCAGCAGCTTGGGGGGGACTAGCGGGGTCGACGAGCAGTACTTC.

The genes are TRBV7-9 and TRBJ2-5; the match to TRBD1 covers 9 bases. Germline lookup yields CDR1 SEHNR and CDR2 FQNEAQ (reference sequence). The CDR3 is 16 residues long. With V trimmed by 2 bases and J by 5 bases, 9 bases remained unmatched. Here the CDR3 DNA reads TGTGCCAGCAGCTTATTCCACAGGGGGCGAGGTGAGACCCAGTACTTC. This translates into CASSLFHRGRGETQYF.